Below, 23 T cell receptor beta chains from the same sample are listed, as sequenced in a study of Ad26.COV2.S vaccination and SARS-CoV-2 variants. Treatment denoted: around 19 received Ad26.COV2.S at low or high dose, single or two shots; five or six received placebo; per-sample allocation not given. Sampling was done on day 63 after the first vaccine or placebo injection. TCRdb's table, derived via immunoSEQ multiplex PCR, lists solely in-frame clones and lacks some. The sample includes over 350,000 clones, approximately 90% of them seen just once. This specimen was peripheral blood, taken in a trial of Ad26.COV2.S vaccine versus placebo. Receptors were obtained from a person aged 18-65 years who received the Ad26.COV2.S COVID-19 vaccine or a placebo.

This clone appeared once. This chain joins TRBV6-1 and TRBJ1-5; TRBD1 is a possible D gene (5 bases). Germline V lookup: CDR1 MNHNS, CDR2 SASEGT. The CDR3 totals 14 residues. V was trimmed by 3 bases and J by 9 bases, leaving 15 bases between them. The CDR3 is CASSERDLEWPQHF. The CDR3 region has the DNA TGTGCCAGCAGTGAGAGGGACTTGGAGTGGCCCCAGCATTTT.

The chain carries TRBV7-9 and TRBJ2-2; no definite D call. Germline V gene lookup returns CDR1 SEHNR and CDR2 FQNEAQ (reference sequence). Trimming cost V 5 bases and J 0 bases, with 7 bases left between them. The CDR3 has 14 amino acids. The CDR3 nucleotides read TGTGCCAGCAGCCCCGAACCGAACACCGGGGAGCTGTTTTTT. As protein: CASSPEPNTGELFF.

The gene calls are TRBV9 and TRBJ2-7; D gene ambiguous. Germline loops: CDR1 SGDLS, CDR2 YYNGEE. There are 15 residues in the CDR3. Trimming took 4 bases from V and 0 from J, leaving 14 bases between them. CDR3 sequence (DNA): TGTGCCAGCAGCCCCCGAGACCGGAGCTCCTACGAGCAGTACTTC. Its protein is CASSPRDRSSYEQYF.

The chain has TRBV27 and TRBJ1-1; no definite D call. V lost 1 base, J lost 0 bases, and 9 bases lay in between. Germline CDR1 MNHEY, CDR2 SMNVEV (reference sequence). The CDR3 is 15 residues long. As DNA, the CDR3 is TGTGCCAGCAGTTTATTAGCAGCAATGAACACTGAAGCTTTCTTT. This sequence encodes CASSLLAAMNTEAFF.

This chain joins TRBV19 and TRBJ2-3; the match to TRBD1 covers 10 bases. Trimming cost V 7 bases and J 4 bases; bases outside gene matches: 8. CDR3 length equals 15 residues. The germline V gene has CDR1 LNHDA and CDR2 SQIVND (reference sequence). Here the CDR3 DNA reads TGTGCCAGTAACTCGGGACAGGGGCTTGCAGATACGCAGTATTTT. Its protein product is CASNSGQGLADTQYF. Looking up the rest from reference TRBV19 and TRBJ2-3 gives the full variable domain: DGGITQSPKYLFRKEGQNVTLSCEQNLNHDAMYWYRQDPGQGLRLIYYSQIVNDFQKGDIAEGYSVSREKKESFPLTVTSAQKNPTAFYLCASNSGQGLADTQYFGPGTRLTVL.

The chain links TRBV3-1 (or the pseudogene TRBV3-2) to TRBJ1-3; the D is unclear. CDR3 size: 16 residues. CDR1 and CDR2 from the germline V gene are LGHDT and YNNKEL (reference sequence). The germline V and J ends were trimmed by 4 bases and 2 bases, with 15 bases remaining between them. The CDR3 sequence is CASSRPSGKTGNTIYF. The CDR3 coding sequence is TGTGCCAGCAGCCGGCCCTCTGGAAAAACTGGAAACACCATATATTTT.

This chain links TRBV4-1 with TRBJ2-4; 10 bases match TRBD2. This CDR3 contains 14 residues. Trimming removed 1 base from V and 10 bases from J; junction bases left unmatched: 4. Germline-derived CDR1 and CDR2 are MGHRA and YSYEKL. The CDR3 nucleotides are TGCGCCAGCAGCCAAGTTGGAGCGGGGGGGATTCAGTACTTC. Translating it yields CASSQVGAGGIQYF.

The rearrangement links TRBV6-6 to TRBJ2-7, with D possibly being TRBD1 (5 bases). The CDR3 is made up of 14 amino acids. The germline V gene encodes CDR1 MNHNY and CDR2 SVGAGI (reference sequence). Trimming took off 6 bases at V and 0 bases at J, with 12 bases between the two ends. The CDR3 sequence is CASRKDTASYEQYF. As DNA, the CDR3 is TGTGCCAGCAGGAAGGACACCGCCTCCTACGAGCAGTACTTC.

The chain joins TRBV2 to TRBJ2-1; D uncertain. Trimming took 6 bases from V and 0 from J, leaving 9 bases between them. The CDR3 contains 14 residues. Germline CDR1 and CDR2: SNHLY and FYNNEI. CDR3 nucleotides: TGTGCCAGCAGAAAGCAGAGCTCCTACAATGAGCAGTTCTTC. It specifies CASRKQSSYNEQFF.

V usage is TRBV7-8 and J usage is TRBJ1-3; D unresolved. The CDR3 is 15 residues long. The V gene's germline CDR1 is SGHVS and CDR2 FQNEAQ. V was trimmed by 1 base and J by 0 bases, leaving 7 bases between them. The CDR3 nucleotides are TGTGCCAGCAGCTTAGAGCGGAACTCTGGAAACACCATATATTTT. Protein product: CASSLERNSGNTIYF.

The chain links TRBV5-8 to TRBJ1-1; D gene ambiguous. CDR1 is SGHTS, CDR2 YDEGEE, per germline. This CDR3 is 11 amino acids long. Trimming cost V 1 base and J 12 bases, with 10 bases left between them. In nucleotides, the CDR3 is TGTGCCAGCAGCTTGATCGTAGTTACTTTCTTT. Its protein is CASSLIVVTFF.

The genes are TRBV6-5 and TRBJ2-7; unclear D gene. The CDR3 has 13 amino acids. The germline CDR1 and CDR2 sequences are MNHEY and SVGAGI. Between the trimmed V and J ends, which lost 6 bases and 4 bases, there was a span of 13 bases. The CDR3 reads CASSPGPRYEQYF. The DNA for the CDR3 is TGTGCCAGCAGCCCCGGCCCTAGATACGAGCAGTACTTC.

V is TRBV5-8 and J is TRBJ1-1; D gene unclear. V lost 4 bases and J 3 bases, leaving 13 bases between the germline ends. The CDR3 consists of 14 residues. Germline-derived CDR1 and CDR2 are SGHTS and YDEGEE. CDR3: CASSRDGRDTEAFF. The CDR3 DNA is TGTGCCAGCAGCCGAGACGGGAGGGACACTGAAGCTTTCTTT.

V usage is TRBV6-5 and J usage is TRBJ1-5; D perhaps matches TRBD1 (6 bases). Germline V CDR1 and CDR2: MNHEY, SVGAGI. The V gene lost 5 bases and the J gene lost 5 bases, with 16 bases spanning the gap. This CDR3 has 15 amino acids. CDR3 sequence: CASSPTMGGYQPQHF. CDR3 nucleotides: TGTGCCAGCAGTCCGACCATGGGGGGCTATCAGCCCCAGCATTTT.

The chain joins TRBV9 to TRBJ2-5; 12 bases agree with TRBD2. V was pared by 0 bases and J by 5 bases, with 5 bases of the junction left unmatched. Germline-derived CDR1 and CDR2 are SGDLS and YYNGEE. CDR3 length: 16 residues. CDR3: CASSVGASGGGETQYF. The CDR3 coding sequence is TGTGCCAGCAGCGTAGGTGCTAGCGGGGGGGGCGAGACCCAGTACTTC.

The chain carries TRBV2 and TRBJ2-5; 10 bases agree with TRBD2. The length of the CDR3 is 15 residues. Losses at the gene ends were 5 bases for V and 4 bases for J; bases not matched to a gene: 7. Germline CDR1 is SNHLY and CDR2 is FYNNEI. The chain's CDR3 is CASSLASGGRETQYF. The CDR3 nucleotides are TGTGCCAGCAGTTTGGCTAGCGGGGGTCGAGAGACCCAGTACTTC. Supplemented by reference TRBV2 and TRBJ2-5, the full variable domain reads EPEVTQTPSHQVTQMGQEVILRCVPISNHLYFYWYRQILGQKVEFLVSFYNNEISEKSEIFDDQFSVERPDGSNFTLKIRSTKLEDSAMYFCASSLASGGRETQYFGPGTRLLVL.

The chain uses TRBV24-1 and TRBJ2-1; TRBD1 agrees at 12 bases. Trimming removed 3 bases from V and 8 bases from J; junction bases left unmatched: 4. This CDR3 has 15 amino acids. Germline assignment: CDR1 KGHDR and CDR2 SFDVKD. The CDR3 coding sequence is TGTGCCACCAGTGATCCGGGACAGGGGGCCTATGAGCAGTTCTTC. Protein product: CATSDPGQGAYEQFF.

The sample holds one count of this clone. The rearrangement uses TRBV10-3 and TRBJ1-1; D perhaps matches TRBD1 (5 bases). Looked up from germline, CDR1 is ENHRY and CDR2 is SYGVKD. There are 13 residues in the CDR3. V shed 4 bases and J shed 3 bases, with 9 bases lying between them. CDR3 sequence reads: CAISVGGDTEAFF. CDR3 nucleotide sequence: TGTGCCATCAGTGTTGGAGGGGACACTGAAGCTTTCTTT.

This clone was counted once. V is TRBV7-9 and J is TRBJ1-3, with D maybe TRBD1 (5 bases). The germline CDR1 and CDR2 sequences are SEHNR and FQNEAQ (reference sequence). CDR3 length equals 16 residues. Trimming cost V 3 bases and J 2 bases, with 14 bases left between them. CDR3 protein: CASSFDVQVTGNTIYF. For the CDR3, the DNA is TGTGCCAGCAGCTTCGATGTACAGGTTACTGGAAACACCATATATTTT.

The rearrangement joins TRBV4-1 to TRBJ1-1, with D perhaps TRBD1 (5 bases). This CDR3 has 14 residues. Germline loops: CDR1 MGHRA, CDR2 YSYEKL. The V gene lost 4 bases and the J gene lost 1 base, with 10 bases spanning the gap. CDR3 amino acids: CASSPQTGNTEAFF. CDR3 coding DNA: TGCGCCAGCAGCCCACAAACAGGGAACACTGAAGCTTTCTTT.

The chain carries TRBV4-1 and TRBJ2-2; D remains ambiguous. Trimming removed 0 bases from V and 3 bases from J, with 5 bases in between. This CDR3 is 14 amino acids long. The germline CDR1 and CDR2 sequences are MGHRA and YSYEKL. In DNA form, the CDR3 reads TGCGCCAGCAGCCAAGAACAGCACACCGGGGAGCTGTTTTTT. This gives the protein CASSQEQHTGELFF.

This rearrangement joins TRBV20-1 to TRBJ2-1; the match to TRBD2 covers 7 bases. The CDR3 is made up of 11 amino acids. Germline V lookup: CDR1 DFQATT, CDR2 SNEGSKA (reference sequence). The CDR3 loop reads CGPRGDGEQFF. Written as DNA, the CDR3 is TGCGGCCCCCGGGGGGACGGTGAGCAGTTCTTC.

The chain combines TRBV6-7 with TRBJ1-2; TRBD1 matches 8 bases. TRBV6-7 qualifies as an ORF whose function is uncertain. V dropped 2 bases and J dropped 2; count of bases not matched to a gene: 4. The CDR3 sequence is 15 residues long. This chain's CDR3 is CASSYGTGVNYGYTF. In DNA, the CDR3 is TGTGCCAGCAGTTACGGGACAGGCGTCAACTATGGCTACACCTTC.